This T cell receptor beta chain was obtained from a study of blood T cell repertoires in COVID-19 (dated by TCRdb to the early 2020s). With respect to the entire study: Samples from collaborators originated in the United States, Italy and Spain and spanned both the acute and convalescent phases of COVID-19. The prospective study material was composed of cDNA or gDNA derived from T cells, B-cell-depleted T cells, or PBMCs. Deeply sampled blood TCRbeta repertoires from subjects exposed to, actively infected with, or recovered from COVID-19 were included in the dataset. A freely available public database, intended as a resource for researchers studying the immune response to SARS-CoV-2, is where the repertoires were released. The samples were drawn from the first 160 participants of the ongoing ImmuneRACE study and from under 1,500 subjects provided by 6 global collaborators. Sample metadata almost always included a de-identified subject ID, COVID-19 status, age in years and sex. Where available, HLA class I and class II types were taken from metadata supplied by the sample provider and were not determined by assay-based typing.

On this clone itself: Its antigen specificity is not known. One base away there is no much larger clone; base qualities are not given.

CDR1 SGHKS and CDR2 YYEKEE are derived from the germline V gene (reference sequence). Deletion took 5 bases off V and 0 bases off J, with a span of 9 bases between the germline ends. The CDR3, from cysteine to phenylalanine, totals 14 residues. Solely the CDR3 DNA is kept, with 42 bases framed from the first base. Whole blood was collected in K2EDTA tubes by collaborating institutions according to the institutions' own protocols. Collaborator samples were shipped for TCRbeta analysis as frozen whole blood, isolated PBMCs, or DNA extracted from either sample type. The immunoSEQ Assay, a bias-controlled multiplex PCR, was used to amplify TCRbeta CDR3 regions from genomic DNA. From the authors' description of their analysis: The number of nucleated cells in each sample was estimated from the amplification of reference gene primers within the assay. To quantify the absolute abundance of each unique TCRbeta CDR3 rearrangement, sequence reads were collapsed and filtered. For each sample, productive Simpson clonality was calculated as the square root of Simpson's diversity index across productive rearrangements. Entries here come from immuneACCESS through TCRdb and include only in-frame sequences with V and J called. Some clones fail to appear in such tables; in the studies checked, an unresolved V gene covers under half of the shortfall, and the cause of the remainder is unknown. From that table come the V and J calls and clone size; the DNA was used to work out D and trimming. The sample profile shows 17,000 or so clones; around 81% of them were found once. The ten biggest clones cover more than 11% of the sample.

General study outcomes and caveats: The quantity of clinical and demographic metadata differed by source and by participant and was supplied without curation.

The sequence links TRBV5-5 to TRBJ1-3; the D gene is not confidently resolved. This sequence was found in a man between 40 and 49 years old with active or convalescent COVID-19. What was sequenced was peripheral blood. The DNA reads TGTGCCAGCAGATCCCTCTTCTCTGGAAACACCATATATTTT. Its protein reads: CASRSLFSGNTIYF.